Listed below are T cell receptor beta chains from one sample, sequenced in a study of technical replicates of blood from a few donors. Produced via immunoSEQ multiplex PCR; TCRdb's table is partial and in-frame only. The sample holds around 84,000 clones, around 94% seen once. Sequenced sample: T cells isolated from PBMCs. These receptors were collected from a human donor in good health. The CDR3 runs from the conserved cysteine through the conserved F or W. Fields, in order: V gene, CDR3 protein.

TRBV7-9	CASSRTENYGYTF
TRBV11-3	CASSFSGNTIYF
TRBV15	CATSRDPSAREGQPQHF
TRBV4-1	CASSQGMARGLSYGYTF
TRBV25-1	CASSLRTSYEQFF
TRBV18	CASSGTATNNYGYTF
TRBV11-2	CASSLGVLGGSTNEKLFF
TRBV11-3	CASSQSPGGESYTF
TRBV5-1	CASSPGQIYNEQFF
TRBV2	CASRVVSSYEQYF
TRBV7-9	CASSLVLQDSYGYTF
TRBV5-1	CASSFTGGLGEQYF
TRBV11-2	CASSLRGKGDEKLFF